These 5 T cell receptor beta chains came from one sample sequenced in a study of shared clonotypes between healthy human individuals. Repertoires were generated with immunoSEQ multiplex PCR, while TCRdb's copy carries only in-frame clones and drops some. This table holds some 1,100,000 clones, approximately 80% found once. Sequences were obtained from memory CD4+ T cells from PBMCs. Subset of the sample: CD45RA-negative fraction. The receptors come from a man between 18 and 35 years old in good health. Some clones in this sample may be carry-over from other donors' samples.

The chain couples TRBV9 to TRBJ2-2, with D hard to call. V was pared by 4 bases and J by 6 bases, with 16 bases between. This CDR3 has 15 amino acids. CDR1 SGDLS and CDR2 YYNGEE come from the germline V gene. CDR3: CASSQLGMVPGELFF. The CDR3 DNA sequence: TGTGCCAGCAGCCAACTTGGGATGGTCCCCGGGGAGCTGTTTTTT.

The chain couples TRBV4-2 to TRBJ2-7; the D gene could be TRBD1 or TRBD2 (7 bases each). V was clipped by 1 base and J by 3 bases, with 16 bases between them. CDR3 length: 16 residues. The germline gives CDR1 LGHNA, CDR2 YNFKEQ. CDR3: CASSQAGGTDLYEQYF. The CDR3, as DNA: TGTGCCAGCAGCCAAGCCGGGGGGACAGACCTCTACGAGCAGTACTTC.

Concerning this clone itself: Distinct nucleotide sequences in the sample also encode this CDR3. The CDR3 DNA is TGTGCCAGCAGTTTAGATGGGTATGGCTACACCTTC. Encoded protein: CASSLDGYGYTF. The genes are TRBV28 and TRBJ1-2; D is ambiguous. The CDR3 covers 12 residues. Germline CDR1 is MDHEN and CDR2 is SYDVKM. V dropped 2 bases and J dropped 5 bases, with 6 bases sitting between them.

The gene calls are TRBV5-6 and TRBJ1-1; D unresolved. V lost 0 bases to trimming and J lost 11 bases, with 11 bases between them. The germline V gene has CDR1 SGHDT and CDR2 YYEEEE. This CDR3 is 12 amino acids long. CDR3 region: CASSLEEGEAFF. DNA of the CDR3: TGTGCCAGCAGCTTGGAGGAGGGAGAGGCTTTCTTT.

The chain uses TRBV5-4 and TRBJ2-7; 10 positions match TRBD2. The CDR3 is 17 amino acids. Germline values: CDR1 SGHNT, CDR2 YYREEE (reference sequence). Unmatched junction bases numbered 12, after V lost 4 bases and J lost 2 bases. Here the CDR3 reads CASSRSVAGGAPYEQYF. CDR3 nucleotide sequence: TGTGCCAGCAGCCGAAGTGTAGCGGGAGGAGCCCCCTACGAGCAGTACTTC.